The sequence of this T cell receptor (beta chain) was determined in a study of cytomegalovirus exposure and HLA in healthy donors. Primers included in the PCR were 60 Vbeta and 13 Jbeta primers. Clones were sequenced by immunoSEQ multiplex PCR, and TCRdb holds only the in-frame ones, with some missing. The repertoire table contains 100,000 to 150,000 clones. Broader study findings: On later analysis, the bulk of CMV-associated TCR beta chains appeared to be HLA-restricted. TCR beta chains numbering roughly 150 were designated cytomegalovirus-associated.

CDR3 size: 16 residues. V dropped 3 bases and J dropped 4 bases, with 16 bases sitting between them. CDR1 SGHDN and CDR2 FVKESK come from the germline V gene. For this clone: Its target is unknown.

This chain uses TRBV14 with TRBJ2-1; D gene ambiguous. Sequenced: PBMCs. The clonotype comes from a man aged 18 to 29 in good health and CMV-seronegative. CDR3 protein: CASSHPTVNKYNEQFF. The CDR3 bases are TGTGCCAGCAGCCACCCCACAGTTAACAAGTACAATGAGCAGTTCTTC.